This T cell receptor (beta chain) was captured by sequencing in a study of blood T cell repertoires in COVID-19. The CDR3 is 16 residues long. The germline V gene encodes CDR1 SGHAT and CDR2 FQNNGV. The V gene lost 5 bases and the J gene lost 0 bases, with 14 bases spanning the gap. Here immunoSEQ multiplex PCR was the method, and the copy in TCRdb shows in-frame clones only, minus some. Found here are a few hundred thousand clones, approximately 86% of them singletons; the top ten hold over 2.5%. The TCR originated in a man between 60 and 70 years old with acute or convalescent COVID-19. Source material: peripheral blood. The chain carries TRBV11-2 and TRBJ2-1; a weak D match, TRBD1 (6 bases). The DNA of the CDR3 is TGTGCCAGCAGCCCGAACAGGGCGAGCTCCTACAATGAGCAGTTCTTC. Translation gives CASSPNRASSYNEQFF.